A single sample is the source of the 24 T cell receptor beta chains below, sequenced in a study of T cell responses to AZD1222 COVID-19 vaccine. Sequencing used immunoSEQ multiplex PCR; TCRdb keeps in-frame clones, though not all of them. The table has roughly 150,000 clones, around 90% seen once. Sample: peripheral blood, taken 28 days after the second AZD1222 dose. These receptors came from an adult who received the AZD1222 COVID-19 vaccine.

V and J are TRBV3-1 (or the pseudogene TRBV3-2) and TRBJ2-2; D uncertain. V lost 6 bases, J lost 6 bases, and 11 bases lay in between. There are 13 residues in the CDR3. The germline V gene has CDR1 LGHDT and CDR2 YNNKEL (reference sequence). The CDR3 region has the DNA TGTGCCAGCAGTGGGTCTTTCTCCGGGGAGCTGTTTTTT. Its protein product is CASSGSFSGELFF.

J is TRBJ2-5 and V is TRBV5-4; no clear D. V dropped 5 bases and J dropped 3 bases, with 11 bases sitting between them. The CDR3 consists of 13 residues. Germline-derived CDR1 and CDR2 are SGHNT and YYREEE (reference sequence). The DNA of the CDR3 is TGTGCCAGCAGACCCAAGGCAGAAGAGACCCAGTACTTC. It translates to CASRPKAEETQYF.

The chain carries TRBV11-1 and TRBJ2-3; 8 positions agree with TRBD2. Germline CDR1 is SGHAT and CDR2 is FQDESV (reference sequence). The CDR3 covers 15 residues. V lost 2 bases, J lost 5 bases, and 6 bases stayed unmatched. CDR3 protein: CASSLKREGRDTQYF. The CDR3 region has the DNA TGTGCCAGCAGCTTAAAACGGGAGGGGAGAGATACGCAGTATTTT.

CDR3 in DNA: TGTGCCAGCAGCAACTCCTACGAGCAGTACTTC. It translates to CASSNSYEQYF. The chain recombines TRBV7-9 with TRBJ2-7; unclear D gene. V shed 5 bases and J shed 0 bases, with 2 bases lying between them. The germline V gene has CDR1 SEHNR and CDR2 FQNEAQ (reference sequence). This CDR3 spans 11 amino acids.

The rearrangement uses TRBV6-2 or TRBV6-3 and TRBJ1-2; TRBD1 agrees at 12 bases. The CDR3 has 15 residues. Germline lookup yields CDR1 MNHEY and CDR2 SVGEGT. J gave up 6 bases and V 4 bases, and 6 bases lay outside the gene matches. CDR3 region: CASSSWGQGAHGYTF. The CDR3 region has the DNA TGTGCCAGCAGTTCATGGGGACAGGGGGCGCATGGCTACACCTTC.

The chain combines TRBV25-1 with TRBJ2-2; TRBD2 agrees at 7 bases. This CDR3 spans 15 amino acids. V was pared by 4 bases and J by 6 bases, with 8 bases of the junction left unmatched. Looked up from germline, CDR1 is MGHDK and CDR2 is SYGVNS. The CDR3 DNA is TGTGCCAGCAGTGTTGGCGGGAGAGTGGCCGGGGAGCTGTTTTTT. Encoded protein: CASSVGGRVAGELFF.

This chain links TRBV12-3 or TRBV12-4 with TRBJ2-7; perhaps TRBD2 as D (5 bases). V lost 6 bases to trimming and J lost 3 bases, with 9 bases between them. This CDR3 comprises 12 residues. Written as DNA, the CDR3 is TGTGCCAGCAGCGGGGATCTCTACGAGCAGTACTTC. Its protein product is CASSGDLYEQYF.

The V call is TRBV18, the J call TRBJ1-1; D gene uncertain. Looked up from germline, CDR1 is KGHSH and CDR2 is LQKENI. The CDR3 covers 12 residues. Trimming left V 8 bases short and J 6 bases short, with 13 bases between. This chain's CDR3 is CASIAQSSEAFF. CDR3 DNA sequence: TGTGCCAGCATCGCGCAGTCCTCTGAAGCTTTCTTT. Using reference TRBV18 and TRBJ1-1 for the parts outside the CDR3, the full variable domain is NAGVMQNPRHLVRRRGQEARLRCSPMKGHSHVYWYRQLPEEGLKFMVYLQKENIIDESGMPKERFSAEFPKEGPSILRIQQVVRGDSAAYFCASIAQSSEAFFGQGTRLTVV.

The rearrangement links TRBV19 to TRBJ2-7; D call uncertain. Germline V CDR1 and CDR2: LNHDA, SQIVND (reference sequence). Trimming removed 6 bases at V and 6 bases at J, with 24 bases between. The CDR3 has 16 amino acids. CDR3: CASRASAGALFSEQYF. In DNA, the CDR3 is TGTGCCAGTAGGGCTTCTGCCGGCGCTCTATTCTCCGAGCAGTACTTC. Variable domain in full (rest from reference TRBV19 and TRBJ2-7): DGGITQSPKYLFRKEGQNVTLSCEQNLNHDAMYWYRQDPGQGLRLIYYSQIVNDFQKGDIAEGYSVSREKKESFPLTVTSAQKNPTAFYLCASRASAGALFSEQYFGPGTRLTVT.

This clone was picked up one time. CDR3 protein: CASSPLAGVAKNIQYF. The CDR3 DNA is TGTGCCAGCAGCCCCCTCGCGGGAGTTGCCAAAAACATTCAGTACTTC. The V and J genes are TRBV9 and TRBJ2-4; 7 nucleotides line up with TRBD2. This CDR3 comprises 16 residues. V shed 4 bases and J 1 base; nucleotides not matched to a gene: 8. Germline V gives CDR1 SGDLS, CDR2 YYNGEE.

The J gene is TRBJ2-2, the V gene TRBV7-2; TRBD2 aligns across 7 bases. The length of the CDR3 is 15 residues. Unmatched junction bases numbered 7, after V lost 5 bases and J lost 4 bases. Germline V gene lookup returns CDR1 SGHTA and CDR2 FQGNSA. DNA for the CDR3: TGTGCCAGCAGCCCTCCGGGACTACCCACCGGGGAGCTGTTTTTT. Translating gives CASSPPGLPTGELFF.

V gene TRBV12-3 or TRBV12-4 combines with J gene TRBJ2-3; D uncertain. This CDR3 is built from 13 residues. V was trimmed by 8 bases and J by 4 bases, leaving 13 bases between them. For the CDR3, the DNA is TGTGCCAGCTCGTGGCGTTTTTCAGATACGCAGTATTTT. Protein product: CASSWRFSDTQYF.

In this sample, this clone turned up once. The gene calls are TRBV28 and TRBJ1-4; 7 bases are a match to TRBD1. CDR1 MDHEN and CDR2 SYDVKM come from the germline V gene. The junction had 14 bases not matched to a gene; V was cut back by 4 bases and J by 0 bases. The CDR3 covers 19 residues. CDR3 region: CASSSPTGVGVSTNEKLFF. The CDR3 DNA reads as TGTGCCAGCAGTTCCCCCACAGGGGTCGGGGTGTCAACTAATGAAAAACTGTTTTTT.

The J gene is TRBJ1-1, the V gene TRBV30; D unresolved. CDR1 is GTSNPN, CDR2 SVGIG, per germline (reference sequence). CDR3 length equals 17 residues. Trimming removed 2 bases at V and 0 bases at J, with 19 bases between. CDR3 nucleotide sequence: TGTGCCTGGAGTCGACCCCTCCCTAGCAGGTTGAACACTGAAGCTTTCTTT. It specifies CAWSRPLPSRLNTEAFF. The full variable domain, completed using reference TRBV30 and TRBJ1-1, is SQTIHQWPATLVQPVGSPLSLECTVEGTSNPNLYWYRQAAGRGLQLLFYSVGIGQISSEVPQNLSASRPQDRQFILSSKKLLLSDSGFYLCAWSRPLPSRLNTEAFFGQGTRLTVV.

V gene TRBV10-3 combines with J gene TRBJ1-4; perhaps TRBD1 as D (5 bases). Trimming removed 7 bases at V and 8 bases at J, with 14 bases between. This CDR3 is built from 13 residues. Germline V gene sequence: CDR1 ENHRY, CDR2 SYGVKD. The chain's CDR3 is CAITPGGREKLFF. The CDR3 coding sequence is TGTGCCATCACCCCCGGGGGTAGGGAAAAACTGTTTTTT.

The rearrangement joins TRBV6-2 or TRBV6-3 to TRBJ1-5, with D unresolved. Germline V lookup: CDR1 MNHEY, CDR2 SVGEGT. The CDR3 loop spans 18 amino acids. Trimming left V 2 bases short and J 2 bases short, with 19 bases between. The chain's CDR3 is CASSYVSGRPWGNQPQHF. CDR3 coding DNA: TGTGCCAGCAGTTACGTTTCTGGCAGGCCTTGGGGCAATCAGCCCCAGCATTTT.

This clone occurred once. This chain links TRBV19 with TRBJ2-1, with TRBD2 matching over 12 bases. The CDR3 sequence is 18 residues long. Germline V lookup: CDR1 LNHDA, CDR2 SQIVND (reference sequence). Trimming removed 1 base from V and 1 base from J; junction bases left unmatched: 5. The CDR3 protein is CASSIGTSGVGSYNEQFF. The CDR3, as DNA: TGTGCCAGTAGTATAGGGACTAGCGGGGTAGGGTCCTACAATGAGCAGTTCTTC. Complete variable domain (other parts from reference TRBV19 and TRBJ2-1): DGGITQSPKYLFRKEGQNVTLSCEQNLNHDAMYWYRQDPGQGLRLIYYSQIVNDFQKGDIAEGYSVSREKKESFPLTVTSAQKNPTAFYLCASSIGTSGVGSYNEQFFGPGTRLTVL.

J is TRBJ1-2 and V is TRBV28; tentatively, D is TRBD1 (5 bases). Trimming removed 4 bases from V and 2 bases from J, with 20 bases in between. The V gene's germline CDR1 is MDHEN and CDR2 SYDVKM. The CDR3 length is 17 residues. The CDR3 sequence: CASSSETRETLNYGYTF. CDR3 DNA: TGTGCCAGCAGTTCCGAAACCAGGGAAACTTTAAACTATGGCTACACCTTC.

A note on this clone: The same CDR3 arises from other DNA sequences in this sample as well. CDR3 amino acids: CAISEGAYSNQPQHF. CDR3 bases: TGTGCCATCAGTGAAGGAGCTTATAGCAATCAGCCCCAGCATTTT. This chain connects TRBV10-3 to TRBJ1-5; D remains unclear. Trimming left V 3 bases short and J 0 bases short, with 9 bases between. Germline CDR1 and CDR2: ENHRY and SYGVKD. This CDR3 region has 15 residues.

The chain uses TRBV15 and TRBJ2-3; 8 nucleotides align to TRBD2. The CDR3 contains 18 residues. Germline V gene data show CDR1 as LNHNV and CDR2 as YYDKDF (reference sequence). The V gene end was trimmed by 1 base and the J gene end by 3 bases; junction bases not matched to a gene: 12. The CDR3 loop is CATSRGPPGTSGTDTQYF. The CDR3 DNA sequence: TGTGCCACCAGCAGAGGCCCCCCCGGGACTAGTGGGACAGATACGCAGTATTTT. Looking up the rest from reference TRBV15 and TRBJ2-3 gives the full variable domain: DAMVIQNPRYQVTQFGKPVTLSCSQTLNHNVMYWYQQKSSQAPKLLFHYYDKDFNNEADTPDNFQSRRPNTSFCFLDIRSPGLGDTAMYLCATSRGPPGTSGTDTQYFGPGTRLTVL.

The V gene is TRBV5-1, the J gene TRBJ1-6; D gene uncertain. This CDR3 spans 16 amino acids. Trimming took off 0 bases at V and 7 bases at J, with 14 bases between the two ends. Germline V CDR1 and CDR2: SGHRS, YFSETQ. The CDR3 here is CASSLGRGVENSPLHF. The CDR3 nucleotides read TGCGCCAGCAGCTTGGGCCGTGGGGTTGAGAATTCACCCCTCCACTTT.

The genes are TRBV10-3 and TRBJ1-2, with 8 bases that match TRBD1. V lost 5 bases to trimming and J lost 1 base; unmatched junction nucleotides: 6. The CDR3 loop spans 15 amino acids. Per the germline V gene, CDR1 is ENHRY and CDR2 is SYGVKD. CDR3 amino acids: CAISPVTGDNYGYTF. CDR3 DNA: TGTGCCATCAGTCCGGTGACAGGGGATAACTATGGCTACACCTTC.

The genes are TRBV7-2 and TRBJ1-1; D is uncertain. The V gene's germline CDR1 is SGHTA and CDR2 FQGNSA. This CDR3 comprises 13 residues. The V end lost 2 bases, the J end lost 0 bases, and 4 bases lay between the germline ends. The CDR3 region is CASSLIMNTEAFF. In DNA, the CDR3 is TGTGCCAGCAGCTTAATTATGAACACTGAAGCTTTCTTT.

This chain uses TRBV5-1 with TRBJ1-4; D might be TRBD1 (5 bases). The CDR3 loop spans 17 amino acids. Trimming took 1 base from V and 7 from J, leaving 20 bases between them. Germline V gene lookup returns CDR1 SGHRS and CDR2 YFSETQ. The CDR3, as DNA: TGCGCCAGCAGCTTGAGAGGTGTAACTCAGAGGGGTGAAAAACTGTTTTTT. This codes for CASSLRGVTQRGEKLFF.